A few counts support the clone carrying this T cell receptor (beta chain). The antigen is undetermined. The V and J ends lost 5 bases and 1 base respectively, with 15 bases between them. CDR1 and CDR2 from the germline V gene are LNHDA and SQIVND (reference sequence). CDR3 length: 15 residues. The data were obtained in a study of cytomegalovirus exposure and HLA in healthy donors. The primer mix had 60 Vbeta and 13 Jbeta primers. Method: immunoSEQ multiplex PCR; TCRdb's copy keeps in-frame clones and lacks some. This sample yields 150,000 to 200,000 clones, of which more than 70% are seen a single time; around 1% belongs to the top ten. Participants comprised healthy donors of bone marrow. Findings and caveats of the study: When analyzed later, the rates of TCR association showed variation by HLA locus, with DRB1 the most and HLA-C the fewest. Upon later analysis, HLA-associated TCR beta chains proved more clonally expanded than other, equally common chains. In terms of immune exposure information, only CMV serostatus was available.

The source is a middle-aged woman in good health and CMV-seronegative. The gene calls are TRBV19 and TRBJ2-7; unclear D gene. Sequencing was done on a sample of PBMCs. CDR3 residues: CASSRVSARSYEQYF. The CDR3 DNA sequence: TGTGCCAGTAGTCGAGTTAGTGCACGGTCCTACGAGCAGTACTTC. Full variable domain (missing parts from reference TRBV19 and TRBJ2-7): DGGITQSPKYLFRKEGQNVTLSCEQNLNHDAMYWYRQDPGQGLRLIYYSQIVNDFQKGDIAEGYSVSREKKESFPLTVTSAQKNPTAFYLCASSRVSARSYEQYFGPGTRLTVT.